This T cell receptor (beta chain) was identified during a study of cytomegalovirus exposure and HLA in healthy donors. Findings of the study overall: Across donors, most TCRs were seen rarely, yet some public ones were widespread.

As for this clone: Antigen specificity is unknown.

V was trimmed by 0 bases and J by 0 bases, leaving 9 bases between them. Germline V lookup: CDR1 SGHDT, CDR2 YYEEEE. CDR3 length equals 15 residues. TCRdb's copy holds only in-frame clones and misses some; the assay was immunoSEQ multiplex PCR. Here the sample spans 120,000 or so clones, roughly nine tenths being singletons. The sequence derives from a young woman in good health and CMV-seronegative. The rearrangement joins TRBV5-6 to TRBJ1-1; no reliable D call. The sample was PBMCs. CDR3 sequence: CASSLGHPMNTEAFF. The CDR3 DNA is TGTGCCAGCAGCTTGGGACACCCCATGAACACTGAAGCTTTCTTT. Drawing the rest from reference TRBV5-6 and TRBJ1-1, the complete variable domain is DAGVTQSPTHLIKTRGQQVTLRCSPKSGHDTVSWYQQALGQGPQFIFQYYEEEERQRGNFPDRFSGHQFPNYSSELNVNALLLGDSALYLCASSLGHPMNTEAFFGQGTRLTVV.